This is a list of T cell receptor beta chains from one sample in a study of molecular identifiers for immune sequencing clone quantification. TCRdb reprocessed the PCR reads via MiXCR and lists one record per CDR3 protein. The table lists about 300,000 distinct CDR3 sequences, about a fifth of them singletons, with under 0.95% in the top ten. Sequencing was performed on naive CD8+ T cells from blood, with Jurkat cell RNA spiked in. These receptor sequences come from a human donor in good health. Some libraries in this study had Jurkat cell RNA spiked in. The CDR3 runs from the conserved cysteine through the conserved F or W. A D gene is named only where the DNA matches it firmly. Clone size is not always given. Where it is, it says once, few, many or a class for expanded clones.

V: TRBV24-1
J: TRBJ2-1
D: TRBD2
size: few
DNA: TGTGCCACCAGTGATTCGCCCGCTAGCGGGGGGGCCTTCTCCTACAATGAGCAGTTCTTC
CDR3: CATSDSPASGGAFSYNEQFF

V: TRBV20-1
J: TRBJ2-3
D: NA
size: many
DNA: TGCAGTGCTAGAACTGATACGCAGTATTTT
CDR3: CSARTDTQYF

V: TRBV7-9
J: TRBJ1-1
D: TRBD1
size: few
DNA: TGTGCCAGCAGCTTAGAAGGTTTCAGGGGGGGCACTGAAGCTTTCTTT
CDR3: CASSLEGFRGGTEAFF

V: TRBV18
J: TRBJ1-1
D: NA
size: NA
DNA: TGTGCCAGCTCACCCGGCCGACCTGAAGCTTTCTTT
CDR3: CASSPGRPEAFF

V: TRBV18
J: TRBJ2-5
D: TRBD2
size: many
DNA: TGTGCCAGCTCACCACCGTTAGCGGGGGCCCTACAAGAGACCCAGTACTTC
CDR3: CASSPPLAGALQETQYF

V: TRBV6-1
J: TRBJ2-7
D: TRBD2
size: NA
DNA: TGTGCCATCTATCCTCTAGCGGGGGGCTACGAGCAGTACTTC
CDR3: CAIYPLAGGYEQYF

V: TRBV30
J: TRBJ2-3
D: TRBD2
size: many
DNA: TGTGCCTGGAGTGTGCTCCCTAGCGGGGATACGCAGTATTTT
CDR3: CAWSVLPSGDTQYF

V: TRBV7-2
J: TRBJ2-1
D: NA
size: many
DNA: TGTGCCAGCAGTTCGGACGGGGGCTCCTACAATGAGCAGTTCTTC
CDR3: CASSSDGGSYNEQFF

V: TRBV28
J: TRBJ2-3
D: NA
size: many
DNA: TGTGCCAGCATGCCCCTTGTGGGGGCACTCCCAGATACGCAGTATTTT
CDR3: CASMPLVGALPDTQYF

V: TRBV27
J: TRBJ1-5
D: TRBD1
size: many
DNA: TGTGCCAGCAGTTTAAACCCCCAACAGGGGCAGCCCCAGCATTTT
CDR3: CASSLNPQQGQPQHF

V: TRBV27
J: TRBJ1-3
D: NA
size: NA
DNA: TGTGCCAGCAGTCTCGACTCAAGCTCTGGAAACACCATACATTTT
CDR3: CASSLDSSSGNTIHF

V: TRBV7-9
J: TRBJ2-2
D: NA
size: many
DNA: TGTGCCAGCAGCAGATCGGACAGGAACACCGGGGAGCTGTTTTTT
CDR3: CASSRSDRNTGELFF

V: TRBV3-1
J: TRBJ1-5
D: TRBD1
size: NA
DNA: TGTGCCAGCGAGGACAGGAGGAGCAATCAGCCCCAGCATTTT
CDR3: CASEDRRSNQPQHF

V: TRBV10-3
J: TRBJ2-4
D: TRBD2
size: NA
DNA: TGTGCCATCAGTGAGTCTGAGACCGGGACTAGCGGGAGTGGAAACATTCAGCACTTC
CDR3: CAISESETGTSGSGNIQHF

V: TRBV6-5
J: TRBJ2-1
D: TRBD2
size: few
DNA: TGTGCCAGCAGTTACGGGACTAGCGGACACAATGAGCAGTTCTTC
CDR3: CASSYGTSGHNEQFF

V: TRBV7-9
J: TRBJ2-7
D: NA
size: many
DNA: TGTGCCAGCAGCTTAGTACCGTGGGAGCAGTACTTC
CDR3: CASSLVPWEQYF

V: TRBV7-2
J: TRBJ2-7
D: TRBD2
size: NA
DNA: TGTGCCAGCAGCTTAGGGGGGGGGAATGAGGAGCAGTACTTC
CDR3: CASSLGGGNEEQYF

V: TRBV4-2
J: TRBJ1-4
D: TRBD1
size: many
DNA: TGTGCCAGCAGCCTGTCCGGGACAGAACTGTTTTTT
CDR3: CASSLSGTELFF

V: TRBV4-3
J: TRBJ2-3
D: NA
size: NA
DNA: TGCGCCAGCGGCGCAGCACATGGGCCCCCTGATACGCAGTATTTT
CDR3: CASGAAHGPPDTQYF

V: TRBV11-2
J: TRBJ2-1
D: NA
size: NA
DNA: TGTGCCAGCAGCCGGGGTTGGAGGACCGACTCCTACAATGAGCAGTTCTTC
CDR3: CASSRGWRTDSYNEQFF

V: TRBV6-5
J: TRBJ1-2
D: TRBD1
size: few
DNA: TGTGCCAGCAGTACAGGGGGGGGGAGTCGGTACTATGGCTACACCTTC
CDR3: CASSTGGGSRYYGYTF

V: TRBV5-4
J: TRBJ2-7
D: TRBD2
size: many
DNA: TGTGCCAGCAGCTTGCGCGGGGGGCCGGGCGAGAAGTACTTC
CDR3: CASSLRGGPGEKYF

V: TRBV4-3
J: TRBJ1-6
D: TRBD1
size: NA
DNA: TGCGCCAGCAGCCAAGATCTTGGGACAGTTAATTCACCCCTCCACTTT
CDR3: CASSQDLGTVNSPLHF

V: TRBV6-5
J: TRBJ2-6
D: TRBD1
size: many
DNA: TGTGCCAGCAAGGGGACAGGGGGCGACGTCCTGACTTTC
CDR3: CASKGTGGDVLTF

V: TRBV12-3/TRBV12-4
J: TRBJ1-1
D: NA
size: NA
DNA: TGTGCCAGCAGTTTGGGCGGGGCTTGGTCGACTGAAGCTTTCTTT
CDR3: CASSLGGAWSTEAFF

V: TRBV7-9
J: TRBJ1-6
D: NA
size: NA
DNA: TGTGCCGGCAGCGGGGGCATTCGCGCGTTCGATAATTCACCCCTCCACTTT
CDR3: CAGSGGIRAFDNSPLHF

V: TRBV25-1
J: TRBJ2-1
D: TRBD2
size: many
DNA: TGTGCCACACTGGGACTAGCGGACGGTAATGAGCAGTTCTTC
CDR3: CATLGLADGNEQFF

V: TRBV27
J: TRBJ2-1
D: TRBD2
size: NA
DNA: TGTGCCAGCAGTCCCTGGGGACTAGCGGTTGCCTACGATGAGCAGTTCTTC
CDR3: CASSPWGLAVAYDEQFF

V: TRBV27
J: TRBJ1-6
D: NA
size: few
DNA: TGTGCCAGCAGTTTATCGCGAGGAGGGTTGGGATCACCCCTCCACTTT
CDR3: CASSLSRGGLGSPLHF

V: TRBV4-1
J: TRBJ1-4
D: NA
size: NA
DNA: TGCGCCAGCAGCCAGGGGTTGGGGCAGGGTGAAAAACTGTTTTTT
CDR3: CASSQGLGQGEKLFF

V: TRBV12-3/TRBV12-4
J: TRBJ2-5
D: TRBD2
size: NA
DNA: TGTGCCAGCAGCCTGCATCCGGGACTAGGGGATCAGACCCAGTACTTC
CDR3: CASSLHPGLGDQTQYF

V: TRBV7-2
J: TRBJ2-3
D: NA
size: many
DNA: TGTGCCAGCAGCCCGACCGATGCAGATACGCAGTATTTT
CDR3: CASSPTDADTQYF

V: TRBV12-3/TRBV12-4
J: TRBJ2-5
D: NA
size: many
DNA: TGTGCCAGCAGTCACCCCGGAGAGACCCAGTACTTC
CDR3: CASSHPGETQYF

V: TRBV20-1
J: TRBJ2-2
D: TRBD2
size: NA
DNA: TGCAGTGCTAGCCCGACGGGACTAGCGGGGGGGGGTACCGGGGAGCTGTTTTTT
CDR3: CSASPTGLAGGGTGELFF

V: TRBV6-2/TRBV6-3
J: TRBJ1-1
D: NA
size: many
DNA: TGTGCCAGCAGTCCCACCGGGGGGGTGGTGTACGCTGAAGCTTTCTTT
CDR3: CASSPTGGVVYAEAFF

V: TRBV12-3/TRBV12-4
J: TRBJ2-7
D: NA
size: many
DNA: TGTGCCAGCAGACAGGACGGGGACTACGAGCAGTACTTC
CDR3: CASRQDGDYEQYF

V: TRBV2
J: TRBJ2-1
D: NA
size: many
DNA: TGTGCCAGCAGTGGAATTAATGGGGGCAATGAGCAGTTCTTC
CDR3: CASSGINGGNEQFF

V: TRBV11-2
J: TRBJ2-1
D: TRBD2
size: many
DNA: TGTGCCAGCAGCTTATACGGGGGGGCCTTTGAGCAGTTCTTC
CDR3: CASSLYGGAFEQFF

V: TRBV24-1
J: TRBJ2-1
D: NA
size: few
DNA: TGTGCCACCAGTGATTGGGACGGCAATGAGCAGTTCTTC
CDR3: CATSDWDGNEQFF

V: TRBV7-9
J: TRBJ2-3
D: TRBD2
size: many
DNA: TGTGCCAGCAGCACCTGGGGTGCGGGAGACACAGATACGCAGTATTTT
CDR3: CASSTWGAGDTDTQYF

V: TRBV6-1
J: TRBJ2-7
D: NA
size: many
DNA: TGTGCCAGCAAGAACGAGCAGTACTTC
CDR3: CASKNEQYF

V: TRBV28
J: TRBJ2-7
D: NA
size: many
DNA: TGTGCCAGCAGTTTTAGGGGACTTAACTACGAGCAGTACTTC
CDR3: CASSFRGLNYEQYF

V: TRBV12-3/TRBV12-4
J: TRBJ2-7
D: NA
size: NA
DNA: TGTGCCAGCAGTTTATACAGCTCCCACGAGCAGTACTTC
CDR3: CASSLYSSHEQYF

V: TRBV12-3/TRBV12-4
J: TRBJ1-2
D: TRBD1
size: many
DNA: TGTGCCAGCAGTTTAGCCGGGACAGCTTATGGCTACACCTTC
CDR3: CASSLAGTAYGYTF

V: TRBV20-1
J: TRBJ2-3
D: TRBD2
size: NA
DNA: TGCAGTGCTAGTCATTTAGTACTAGCGGGAGAATATTGGGAGACAGATACGCAGTATTTT
CDR3: CSASHLVLAGEYWETDTQYF

V: TRBV9
J: TRBJ2-3
D: NA
size: many
DNA: TGTGCCAGCAGGGGAAGCGCGGATGGACAGCTGAGTTTTGACACAGATACGCAGTATTTT
CDR3: CASRGSADGQLSFDTDTQYF

V: TRBV20-1
J: TRBJ2-3
D: NA
size: many
DNA: TGCAGTGCTAGACCGGGACTGATCTATGCGGCAGATACGCAGTATTTT
CDR3: CSARPGLIYAADTQYF

V: TRBV3-1
J: TRBJ2-2
D: TRBD2
size: NA
DNA: TGTGCCAGCAGCCAAGATCTGTCCCAGCGGGGGCGCACCGGGGAGCTGTTTTTT
CDR3: CASSQDLSQRGRTGELFF